This TCR beta chain was recorded in a study of T-cell memory formation after mild COVID-19. TCRdb processed the 5' RACE reads anew with MiXCR; each CDR3 protein has one entry. The sample lists roughly 620,000 distinct CDR3 sequences; about a sixth were seen once. Trimming stripped 5 bases from V and 4 bases from J, with 17 bases between. The CDR3 extends over 15 amino acids. Germline CDR1 SGHTA, CDR2 FQGNSA. Sequenced input: PBMCs or a T cell subset sorted from them (not recorded which). The chain links TRBV7-2 to TRBJ1-1; no reliable D call. The sequence derives from an adult woman who had mild COVID-19 (a few samples of this study predate the infection). Cell type and time point are not known. The CDR3 DNA follows: TGTGCCAGCAGCCCAGAGGCCATTCCGGGCACTGAAGCTTTCTTT. It codes for CASSPEAIPGTEAFF.